This entry lists 13 T cell receptor beta chains sequenced from one sample in a study of T cells in Graves' hyperthyroidism and ophthalmopathy. Template material for amplifying TCR beta CDR3 regions consisted of RNA transcripts. RT-PCR in the first round (using the HTBI primer set) targeted the TCR CDR3. TCRdb analysed the multiplex PCR reads with MiXCR anew, one entry per CDR3 protein. The data show over 700,000 distinct CDR3 sequences, 35% to 40% seen once. The material sequenced was blood. These receptor sequences come from a man aged 18 to 30 with Graves' hyperthyroidism.

The table lists this clonotype with many counts. This may be a read error, as it is one base from a much larger clone. The chain uses TRBV5-1 and TRBJ1-2; the D is unclear. The CDR3 extends over 12 amino acids. V lost 5 bases and J lost 5, with 10 bases in between. CDR1 SGHRS and CDR2 YFSETQ come from the germline V gene. DNA of the CDR3: TGCGCCAGCAGTGAGTCAGAATATGGCTACACCTTC. Its protein product is CASSESEYGYTF.

This clonotype was recorded only once. The V gene is TRBV7-6, the J gene TRBJ2-3, with 9 bases fitting TRBD2. Germline CDR1 is SGHVS and CDR2 is FNYEAQ. The CDR3 has 15 amino acids. V gave up 5 bases and J gave up 4 bases; unmatched junction bases: 7. The CDR3 reads CASSPASGAADTQYF. DNA of the CDR3: TGTGCCAGCAGCCCGGCTAGCGGGGCTGCAGATACGCAGTATTTT.

This chain uses TRBV7-8 with TRBJ2-6; unclear D gene. The CDR3 sequence is 14 residues long. Germline CDR1 reads SGHVS; CDR2 reads FQNEAQ. Deletions cut 6 bases from V and 5 bases from J, with 11 bases between. CDR3 residues: CASRPNPRANVLTF. The CDR3, as DNA: TGTGCCAGCAGGCCTAACCCCAGGGCCAACGTCCTGACTTTC.

This chain uses TRBV7-2 with TRBJ2-2; TRBD1 aligns across 7 bases. V lost 6 bases, J lost 3 bases, and 7 bases stayed unmatched. Germline V gene sequence: CDR1 SGHTA, CDR2 FQGNSA. This CDR3 is built from 15 residues. In DNA form, the CDR3 reads TGTGCCAGCAGATTACTCGGGACAGACACCGGGGAGCTGTTTTTT. Amino acid sequence: CASRLLGTDTGELFF.

J is TRBJ2-5 and V is TRBV5-1, with TRBD2 matching 13 bases. CDR1 is SGHRS and CDR2 is YFSETQ in the germline V gene. The CDR3 loop spans 17 amino acids. V was pared by 3 bases and J by 0 bases, with 5 bases of the junction left unmatched. The DNA of the CDR3 is TGCGCCAGCAGCTGGGGGGGACTAGCGGGACACCAAGAGACCCAGTACTTC. It yields the protein CASSWGGLAGHQETQYF. The entire variable domain, with the rest obtained from reference TRBV5-1 and TRBJ2-5, is as follows: KAGVTQTPRYLIKTRGQQVTLSCSPISGHRSVSWYQQTPGQGLQFLFEYFSETQRNKGNFPGRFSGRQFSNSRSEMNVSTLELGDSALYLCASSWGGLAGHQETQYFGPGTRLLVL.

This chain uses TRBV19 with TRBJ1-2; D may be TRBD1 (6 bases). The CDR3 is made up of 17 amino acids. Between the trimmed V and J ends, which lost 3 bases and 5 bases, there was a span of 22 bases. In germline, CDR1 is LNHDA, CDR2 SQIVND (reference sequence). CDR3 loop: CASSIEMLGGALYGYTF. The CDR3 DNA reads as TGTGCCAGTAGTATTGAAATGCTGGGGGGCGCCCTTTATGGCTACACCTTC.

The genes are TRBV25-1 and TRBJ1-1, with 7 positions matching TRBD1. Germline V gene lookup returns CDR1 MGHDK and CDR2 SYGVNS. V shed 5 bases and J 3 bases; nucleotides not matched to a gene: 9. The CDR3 length is 15 residues. CDR3 residues: CASSFPIRGDTEAFF. CDR3 sequence (DNA): TGTGCCAGCAGTTTCCCCATCAGGGGGGACACTGAAGCTTTCTTT. The full variable domain, with the rest looked up from reference TRBV25-1 and TRBJ1-1, is EADIYQTPRYLVIGTGKKITLECSQTMGHDKMYWYQQDPGMELHLIHYSYGVNSTEKGDLSSESTVSRIRTEHFPLTLESARPSHTSQYLCASSFPIRGDTEAFFGQGTRLTVV.

The chain couples TRBV12-3 or TRBV12-4 to TRBJ2-6; D remains unclear. The CDR3 has 17 residues. V lost 5 bases and J 2 bases, leaving 16 bases between the germline ends. The CDR3: CASSLRAPRTGANVLTF. DNA for the CDR3: TGTGCCAGCAGTCTCCGGGCCCCCAGAACTGGGGCCAACGTCCTGACTTTC.

With respect to this clonotype: Germline is not matched at one junction end, which may reflect a read error. The V gene is TRBV29-1, the J gene TRBJ1-4, with 8 positions matching TRBD1. This CDR3 contains 13 residues. The V gene's germline CDR1 is SQVTM and CDR2 ANQGSEA. The DNA for the CDR3 is TGCAGCGTTGTTGGACAGGGTGGTGAAGAACTGTTTTTT. It encodes CSVVGQGGEELFF.

This clonotype was counted at least ten times. V is TRBV2 and J is TRBJ1-2, with 10 bases lining up with TRBD1. Unmatched junction bases numbered 4, after V lost 6 bases and J lost 6 bases. The CDR3 contains 13 residues. Germline-derived CDR1 and CDR2 are SNHLY and FYNNEI. The CDR3 loop reads CASRGTGADGYTF. The CDR3 nucleotides read TGTGCCAGCAGGGGGACAGGGGCGGATGGCTACACCTTC.

The chain combines TRBV5-4 with TRBJ2-5, with 13 bases fitting TRBD2. After removal of 5 bases from V and 5 bases from J, the junction contained 6 bases not matched to a gene. The CDR3 is made up of 15 amino acids. CDR1 and CDR2 (germline): SGHNT, YYREEE (reference sequence). Here the CDR3 DNA reads TGTGCCAGCAGGGACCCGGGACTAGCGGGGGAGACCCAGTACTTC. Protein: CASRDPGLAGETQYF.

J is TRBJ2-7 and V is TRBV5-1, with 8 bases identical to TRBD2. Unmatched junction bases numbered 10, after V lost 2 bases and J lost 6 bases. Germline V CDR1 and CDR2: SGHRS, YFSETQ. The CDR3 is 15 amino acids. CDR3 DNA: TGCGCCAGCAGCTTCATGGCGGGAGGCACCCCCGAGCAGTACTTC. Its protein is CASSFMAGGTPEQYF.

The chain combines TRBV4-1 with TRBJ1-6, with a tentative D call TRBD1 (6 bases). The CDR3 is 17 residues long. CDR1 is MGHRA, CDR2 YSYEKL, per germline. Deletions cut 0 bases from V and 9 bases from J, with 18 bases between. CDR3 residues: CASSQDGIQGLGSPLHF. The CDR3 DNA reads as TGCGCCAGCAGCCAAGACGGGATACAGGGCCTGGGTTCACCCCTCCACTTT.